This TCR beta chain originates from a study of T cell changes during pregnancy in multiple sclerosis (dated by TCRdb to between 2018 and 2021). Looking at the study overall: In women with multiple sclerosis, the researchers looked at how the T cell repertoire shifted as pregnancy progressed.

From its cysteine to its phenylalanine, the CDR3 spans 15 amino acids. Just CDR3 DNA is preserved here, 45 bases in frame from base 1. Per the germline V gene (reference sequence), SEHNR is the CDR1 and FQNEAQ is the CDR2. V is reduced by 0 bases and J by 2 bases, leaving a spacing of 11 bases between them. Details on this clone: Its target antigen remains unknown. Qualities for individual bases were not recorded, and no much larger clone is one base off.

Library preparation used the immunoSEQ multiplex PCR assay. TCRdb retrieved this table from immuneACCESS and kept in-frame rearrangements only. Not all clones are present; in checked studies, unresolved V genes account for under half, and no reason is known for the remainder. The table for this sample lists 30,000 to 35,000 clones; roughly 90% of them were counted only once. More than 9.5% of the sample is in the top ten clones. Recombination linked TRBV7-9 to TRBJ2-7; tentative D gene TRBD1, with 6 bases matching. The source was CD8+ T cells from peripheral blood mononuclear cells, collected in the first trimester of pregnancy. This TCR was recovered from a female donor with multiple sclerosis, enrolled in a pregnancy study. The base sequence is TGTGCCAGCAGCTTAGCCGGGACACTTACCTACGAGCAGTACTTC. This codes for CASSLAGTLTYEQYF. Reference TRBV7-9 and TRBJ2-7 proteins supply the regions before and after the CDR3; the full variable domain is: DTGVSQNPRHKITKRGQNVTFRCDPISEHNRLYWYRQTLGQGPEFLTYFQNEAQLEKSRLLSDRFSAERPKGSFSTLEIQRTEQGDSAMYLCASSLAGTLTYEQYFGPGTRLTVT.